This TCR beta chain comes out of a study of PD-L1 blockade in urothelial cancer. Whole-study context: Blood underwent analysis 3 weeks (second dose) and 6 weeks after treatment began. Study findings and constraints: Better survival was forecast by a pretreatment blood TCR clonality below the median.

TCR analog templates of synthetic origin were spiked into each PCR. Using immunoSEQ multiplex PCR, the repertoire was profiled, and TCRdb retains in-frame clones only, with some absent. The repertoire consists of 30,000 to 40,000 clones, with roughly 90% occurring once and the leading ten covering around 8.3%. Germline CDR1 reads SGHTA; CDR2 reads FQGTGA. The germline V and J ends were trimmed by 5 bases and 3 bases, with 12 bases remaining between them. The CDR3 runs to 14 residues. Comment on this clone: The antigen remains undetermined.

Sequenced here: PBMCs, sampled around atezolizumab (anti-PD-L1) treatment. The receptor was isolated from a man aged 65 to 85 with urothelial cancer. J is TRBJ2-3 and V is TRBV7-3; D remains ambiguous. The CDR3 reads CASSPGEVTDTQYF. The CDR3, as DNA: TGTGCCAGCAGCCCCGGTGAGGTGACAGATACGCAGTATTTT. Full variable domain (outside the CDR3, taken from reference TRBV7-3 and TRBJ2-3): GAGVSQTPSNKVTEKGKYVELRCDPISGHTALYWYRQSLGQGPEFLIYFQGTGAADDSGLPNDRFFAVRPEGSVSTLKIQRTERGDSAVYLCASSPGEVTDTQYFGPGTRLTVL.